This TCR beta chain was obtained from a study of T-cell reconstitution after alpha-beta-depleted transplantation in children. Germline loops: CDR1 DFQATT, CDR2 SNEGSKA (reference sequence). This CDR3 has 12 residues. The authors prepared the TCRbeta library with unique molecular identifiers. One entry per CDR3 protein, called by TCRdb with MiXCR from the PCR reads. Here the sample spans 900,000 or so distinct CDR3 sequences, 15% to 20% being singletons. Findings of the study overall: By about two months after transplant, alpha-beta T cells reportedly arose from several hundred graft clones that had expanded.

About this clonotype itself: No antigen is known for it.

The starting material was PBMCs, mostly from graft donor cells, obtained 360 days after TCRalphabeta/CD19-depleted stem cell transplant. The V and J genes are TRBV20-1 and TRBJ1-2; D gene uncertain. The TCR comes from a male patient between 5 and 17 years old who had a stem cell transplant for acute lymphoblastic leukemia, so the T cells may come from the graft donor. CDR3 loop: CRGDRGNYGYTF. The CDR3 DNA reads TGCAGAGGTGACCGGGGTAACTATGGCTACACCTTC.